This TCR beta chain was sequenced during a study of neurological immune-mediated disorders. Study outcomes and limitations: CDR3 amino acid sequences found in expanded clones were never shared across subjects, suggesting private repertoires in all groups. The multiple sclerosis repertoire cluster had no clinical or MRI correlate. When the repertoires were grouped phylogenetically, those of 18 of the 34 multiple sclerosis patients came together in a single cluster of related CDR3 sequences, which points to a possible repertoire-level signature.

This clonotype was picked up many times. Its antigen remains unidentified. TCRdb recomputed calls from the 5' RACE reads with MiXCR, one row per CDR3 protein. The data show tens of thousands of distinct CDR3 sequences, about 2.5% seen once. Trimming shortened V by 5 bases and J by 6 bases, and 13 bases separated the two germline ends. This CDR3 is built from 13 residues. CDR1 and CDR2 (germline): SGHAT, FQNNGV. The origin of this receptor is a woman in her 30s with multiple sclerosis. What was sequenced was PBMCs. The rearrangement joins TRBV11-2 to TRBJ1-1; D perhaps matches TRBD1 (6 bases). CDR3 loop: CASSPDPGAEAFF. The CDR3 DNA follows: TGTGCCAGCAGCCCGGACCCAGGGGCTGAAGCTTTCTTT.